Presented here are 20 T cell receptor beta chains from one specimen sequenced in a study of graft-versus-host responses after intestinal transplantation. For these TCRs, the target antigens are not known. Data came from immunoSEQ multiplex PCR; TCRdb stores just in-frame clones and leaves some out. The sample lists approximately 86,000 clones, around 92% occurring once. Sample: unstimulated CD8+ T cells sorted from spleen or lymph node cells, taken before transplant. The origin of the receptors is a human donor who was the organ donor for an intestinal transplant.

This chain uses TRBV10-3 with TRBJ2-1; 12 bases are a match to TRBD1. Looked up from germline, CDR1 is ENHRY and CDR2 is SYGVKD. Trimming cost V 3 bases and J 2 bases; bases outside gene matches: 5. The CDR3 has 17 amino acids. The CDR3 region has the DNA TGTGCCATCAGTGAAGTGGGACAGGGGGCCACCTACAATGAGCAGTTCTTC. This sequence encodes CAISEVGQGATYNEQFF.

The chain links TRBV9 to TRBJ1-5, with D hard to call. The CDR3 runs 13 residues. CDR1 is SGDLS, CDR2 YYNGEE, per germline. The ends were cut back, 3 bases at V and 4 bases at J, with 8 bases in the middle. The CDR3 nucleotides are TGTGCCAGCAGCGACAGCACAAATCAGCCCCAGCATTTT. Translated: CASSDSTNQPQHF.

V gene TRBV5-1 combines with J gene TRBJ2-1; 12 bases map to TRBD2. Trimming removed 4 bases from V and 8 bases from J; junction bases left unmatched: 10. From germline, CDR1 is SGHRS and CDR2 YFSETQ. The CDR3 sequence is 16 residues long. In DNA form, the CDR3 reads TGCGCCAGCAGCCCGGAAGGACTAGCGGGGAACGATGAGCAGTTCTTC. Amino acids: CASSPEGLAGNDEQFF.

This chain joins TRBV2 and TRBJ2-7; 7 bases map to TRBD2. V shed 2 bases, J shed 2 bases, and the junction held 9 bases outside the gene matches. Germline lookup yields CDR1 SNHLY and CDR2 FYNNEI. This CDR3 has 16 residues. The CDR3 loop is CASSEIDVGGTYEQYF. The DNA for the CDR3 is TGTGCCAGCAGTGAAATTGACGTCGGGGGGACCTACGAGCAGTACTTC.

V is TRBV27 and J is TRBJ2-7, with 7 nucleotides matching TRBD1. V lost 5 bases to trimming and J lost 2 bases; unmatched junction nucleotides: 12. The CDR3 contains 16 residues. Germline assignment: CDR1 MNHEY and CDR2 SMNVEV (reference sequence). Written as DNA, the CDR3 is TGTGCCAGCAGTGCCCGACAGGGCCCTTGGCCCTACGAGCAGTACTTC. It is translated as CASSARQGPWPYEQYF.

This clone appeared a single time. The genes are TRBV7-9 and TRBJ2-7, with unresolved D. V was trimmed by 4 bases and J by 3 bases, leaving 10 bases between them. CDR1 and CDR2 (germline): SEHNR, FQNEAQ (reference sequence). The CDR3 has 13 residues. CDR3 sequence (DNA): TGTGCCAGCAGCTCCCAGGTTTACTACGAGCAGTACTTC. It codes for CASSSQVYYEQYF.

The V and J genes are TRBV19 and TRBJ2-1; a weak D match, TRBD1 (5 bases). The V gene's germline CDR1 is LNHDA and CDR2 SQIVND (reference sequence). Trimming pared 0 bases from V and 6 bases from J, leaving 12 bases between. The CDR3 runs to 15 residues. In DNA form, the CDR3 reads TGTGCCAGTAGTATAGATCTGGGGCAGACCAATGAGCAGTTCTTC. Amino acid sequence: CASSIDLGQTNEQFF.

The rearrangement uses TRBV7-2 and TRBJ2-7; no clear D gene. The CDR3 runs to 13 residues. Trimming stripped 5 bases from V and 7 bases from J, with 15 bases between. Germline-derived CDR1 and CDR2 are SGHTA and FQGNSA. For the CDR3, the DNA is TGTGCCAGCAGCCCCCCGGTACCCTGGGAGCAGTACTTC. As protein: CASSPPVPWEQYF.

The rearrangement joins TRBV4-3 to TRBJ2-7, with 7 bases that match TRBD2. This CDR3 comprises 17 residues. Trimming removed 3 bases from V and 5 bases from J; junction bases left unmatched: 16. Germline values: CDR1 LGHNA, CDR2 YSLEER. The CDR3 DNA reads TGCGCCAGCAGCCAGGGGGGGGGACCCTTGTGGGGGGACGAGCAGTACTTC. It yields the protein CASSQGGGPLWGDEQYF.

This chain joins TRBV4-3 and TRBJ2-5; 9 bases are a match to TRBD1. V gave up 1 base and J gave up 4 bases; unmatched junction bases: 4. Germline V gene sequence: CDR1 LGHNA, CDR2 YSLEER. The CDR3 consists of 15 residues. CDR3 loop: CASSQGDRVAETQYF. Written as DNA, the CDR3 is TGCGCCAGCAGCCAAGGGGACAGGGTCGCAGAGACCCAGTACTTC.

This clone has just a few counts. CDR3 loop: CASSYAGTGYEQYF. CDR3 coding DNA: TGTGCCAGCAGTTACGCCGGGACAGGCTACGAGCAGTACTTC. The chain couples TRBV6-6 to TRBJ2-7; 8 nucleotides match TRBD1. Germline loops: CDR1 MNHNY, CDR2 SVGAGI (reference sequence). The CDR3 runs to 14 residues. Trimming removed 2 bases from V and 3 bases from J; junction bases left unmatched: 3.

Only one count was recorded for this clone. This sequence joins TRBV4-1 and TRBJ1-2, with 7 bases matching TRBD1. Germline values: CDR1 MGHRA, CDR2 YSYEKL. The junction had 2 bases not matched to a gene; V was cut back by 1 base and J by 3 bases. The CDR3 runs 14 residues. Here the CDR3 DNA reads TGCGCCAGCAGCCAAGTTGGGACAGACTATGGCTACACCTTC. Translating gives CASSQVGTDYGYTF.

The genes are TRBV5-6 and TRBJ2-7, with TRBD2 matching 7 bases. Germline loops: CDR1 SGHDT, CDR2 YYEEEE. With 3 bases clipped from V and 6 bases from J, the junction kept 9 bases outside the gene matches. This CDR3 has 14 residues. CDR3 sequence (DNA): TGTGCCAGCAGCTCCGGACTAGTGATACTCGAGCAGTACTTC. Its protein is CASSSGLVILEQYF.

This chain links TRBV5-1 with TRBJ2-4, with 7 bases identical to TRBD2. CDR1 is SGHRS, CDR2 YFSETQ, per germline. CDR3 length equals 16 residues. V was clipped by 4 bases and J by 2 bases; unmatched bases: 9. CDR3 bases: TGCGCCAGCAGCCAGGTCCAGCGGGGATCCAAAAACATTCAGTACTTC. It specifies CASSQVQRGSKNIQYF.

The chain employs TRBV12-5 and TRBJ1-1, with D perhaps TRBD1 (5 bases). The germline V gene has CDR1 LGHNT and CDR2 FRNRAP. This CDR3 has 14 amino acids. Trimming removed 4 bases at V and 4 bases at J, with 13 bases between. The CDR3 nucleotides are TGTGCTAGTGGTTATAGGGGCAGAGGCACTGAAGCTTTCTTT. It codes for CASGYRGRGTEAFF.

V and J are TRBV19 and TRBJ1-2; possibly TRBD1 for D (6 bases). In germline, CDR1 is LNHDA, CDR2 SQIVND (reference sequence). Trimming stripped 7 bases from V and 4 bases from J, with 13 bases between. This CDR3 spans 13 amino acids. CDR3 bases: TGTGCCAGTAATCACAGGGCGGGCTATGGCTACACCTTC. Translating it yields CASNHRAGYGYTF.

V is TRBV30 and J is TRBJ2-3; weak D call: TRBD2 (5 bases). The CDR3 has 15 residues. Trimming removed 2 bases from V and 2 bases from J, with 14 bases in between. Germline CDR1 reads GTSNPN; CDR2 reads SVGIG (reference sequence). This CDR3 is CAWSREPGITDTQYF. The CDR3 bases are TGTGCCTGGAGTCGTGAACCGGGGATCACAGATACGCAGTATTTT.

The rearrangement uses TRBV2 and TRBJ1-6; maybe TRBD1 (6 bases). Trimming took off 8 bases at V and 5 bases at J, with 13 bases between the two ends. Germline loops: CDR1 SNHLY, CDR2 FYNNEI. This CDR3 spans 14 amino acids. CDR3 amino acids: CASGGGADNSPLHF. DNA for the CDR3: TGTGCCAGCGGAGGGGGGGCGGATAATTCACCCCTCCACTTT. Variable domain in full (rest from reference TRBV2 and TRBJ1-6): EPEVTQTPSHQVTQMGQEVILRCVPISNHLYFYWYRQILGQKVEFLVSFYNNEISEKSEIFDDQFSVERPDGSNFTLKIRSTKLEDSAMYFCASGGGADNSPLHFGNGTRLTVT.

The chain couples TRBV28 to TRBJ1-2, with D maybe TRBD1 (6 bases). This CDR3 is 16 amino acids long. Trimming shortened V by 1 base and J by 5 bases, and 17 bases separated the two germline ends. Germline V CDR1 and CDR2: MDHEN, SYDVKM. The CDR3 coding sequence is TGTGCCAGCAGTTTATCCACCCGGCAGGGGTTATATGGCTACACCTTC. It encodes CASSLSTRQGLYGYTF.

V and J are TRBV6-6 and TRBJ2-7; 11 nucleotides match TRBD2. Per the germline V gene, CDR1 is MNHNY and CDR2 is SVGAGI (reference sequence). V was clipped by 1 base and J by 5 bases; unmatched bases: 7. The CDR3 covers 16 residues. CDR3 residues: CASSYFGLAGIHEQYF. CDR3 DNA: TGTGCCAGCAGTTACTTCGGACTAGCGGGTATCCACGAGCAGTACTTC.